This T cell receptor (beta chain) was documented in a study of blood T cell repertoires in COVID-19. Study background: From the United States, Italy and Spain came samples of acute and convalescent COVID-19. PBMCs, B-cell-depleted T cells, or T cells provided the cDNA or gDNA that made up the material.

Authors' analysis steps: Quantification of nucleated cells was approximated via reference gene primer amplification. Sequenced by immunoSEQ multiplex PCR; TCRdb stores in-frame clones only, minus some. Clone size and the V and J calls come from that table; the DNA yielded D and trimming. The table records tens of thousands of clones, approximately 80% of them present only once. Trimming at V came to 5 bases and at J to 6 bases, leaving 4 bases not matched to a gene. The germline V gene has CDR1 MNHEY and CDR2 SMNVEV (reference sequence). The CDR3 is made up of 13 amino acids. This clonotype originated in an elderly woman with acute or convalescent COVID-19. What was sequenced was peripheral blood. J is TRBJ2-1 and V is TRBV27; the match to TRBD1 covers 7 bases. CDR3 nucleotide sequence: TGTGCCAGCAGTACCCACAGGGGCAATGAGCAGTTCTTC. Translated: CASSTHRGNEQFF.